The 31 T cell receptor beta chains listed next were all sequenced from one sample in a study of OX40 agonist ivuxolimab in advanced cancers. Generated by immunoSEQ multiplex PCR, the TCRdb table keeps only in-frame clones and is missing some. The repertoire holds about 55,000 clones, with about 90% as singletons. The input for sequencing was CD4+ or CD8+ T cells sorted from blood, taken in a trial of the OX40 agonist ivuxolimab. Receptor source: an adult with an advanced solid tumor such as melanoma, head and neck, liver or kidney cancer.

In nucleotides, the CDR3 is TGTGCCAGCAGCCAGCAGTACTTC. This gives the protein CASSQQYF. The V call is TRBV6-1, the J call TRBJ2-7; no firm D call. The CDR3 length is 8 residues. CDR1 is MNHNS, CDR2 SASEGT, per germline. V was pared by 6 bases and J by 8 bases, with 2 bases between.

V is TRBV28 and J is TRBJ2-3; TRBD1 is a possible D gene (7 bases). This CDR3 region has 12 residues. The germline V and J ends were trimmed by 6 bases and 6 bases, with 10 bases remaining between them. Germline V gene sequence: CDR1 MDHEN, CDR2 SYDVKM. CDR3 loop: CASRPGGDTQYF. Written as DNA, the CDR3 is TGTGCCAGCAGGCCAGGGGGGGATACGCAGTATTTT.

The chain carries TRBV28 and TRBJ2-1, with 7 bases identical to TRBD1. The V gene's germline CDR1 is MDHEN and CDR2 SYDVKM. This CDR3 comprises 15 residues. With 4 bases clipped from V and 15 bases from J, the junction kept 18 bases outside the gene matches. CDR3 nucleotides: TGTGCCAGCAGTTCCGAAACCCTAAGAGGGGGCTTTCGGTTCTTC. Its protein product is CASSSETLRGGFRFF.

CDR3 protein: CASSSHPPGVRGHEQYF. CDR3 nucleotide sequence: TGTGCCAGCAGCTCCCACCCTCCAGGGGTTAGGGGTCACGAGCAGTACTTC. The chain has TRBV11-2 and TRBJ2-7; D might be TRBD1 (6 bases). Germline V lookup: CDR1 SGHAT, CDR2 FQNNGV. Trimming pared 4 bases from V and 5 bases from J, leaving 24 bases between. The CDR3 totals 17 residues.

The chain links TRBV28 to TRBJ2-1, with D possibly TRBD2 on 6 matching bases. Trimming shortened V by 3 bases and J by 2 bases, and 11 bases separated the two germline ends. The CDR3 has 15 residues. Germline CDR1 and CDR2: MDHEN and SYDVKM. CDR3 protein: CASSFLSGTYNEQFF. The CDR3 coding sequence is TGTGCCAGCAGTTTCCTTAGCGGAACCTACAATGAGCAGTTCTTC.

The chain links TRBV19 to TRBJ1-1; D perhaps matches TRBD1 (5 bases). V was clipped by 5 bases and J by 0 bases, with 16 bases between them. Germline CDR1 LNHDA, CDR2 SQIVND (reference sequence). The CDR3 has 16 amino acids. The CDR3 region is CASSRRGEAMNTEAFF. The CDR3 nucleotides read TGTGCCAGTAGTCGAAGGGGAGAGGCTATGAACACTGAAGCTTTCTTT.

V is TRBV28 and J is TRBJ2-5, with D perhaps given as TRBD1 or TRBD2 (5 bases each). This CDR3 comprises 14 residues. CDR1 MDHEN and CDR2 SYDVKM come from the germline V gene. V was cut by 6 bases and J by 1 base, with 12 bases left in between. This CDR3 is CASSRGAVQETQYF. The CDR3 DNA reads as TGTGCCAGCAGCCGAGGGGCGGTCCAAGAGACCCAGTACTTC.

The rearrangement uses TRBV20-1 and TRBJ2-7; D is unclear. The CDR3 runs to 11 residues. Deletions cut 3 bases from V and 7 bases from J, with 10 bases between. Looked up from germline, CDR1 is DFQATT and CDR2 is SNEGSKA (reference sequence). For the CDR3, the DNA is TGCAGTGCTAGTAAGTTTTATGAGCAGTACTTC. Amino acid sequence: CSASKFYEQYF.

Here the CDR3 reads CASSFQDAANYGYTF. CDR3 bases: TGCGCCAGCAGCTTTCAGGACGCAGCCAACTATGGCTACACCTTC. The chain has TRBV5-1 and TRBJ1-2, with no clear D. This CDR3 has 15 residues. CDR1 SGHRS and CDR2 YFSETQ come from the germline V gene. V lost 2 bases and J lost 2, with 13 bases in between.

DNA for the CDR3: TGTGCCAGCAGCCTAGAGGGGCCGGTGAACACCATATATTTT. Amino acid sequence: CASSLEGPVNTIYF. The J gene is TRBJ1-3, the V gene TRBV6-1, with a possible D match to TRBD1 (5 bases). Germline V gene sequence: CDR1 MNHNS, CDR2 SASEGT. The V and J ends lost 6 bases and 7 bases respectively, with 16 bases between them. The CDR3 covers 14 residues.

The CDR3 region has the DNA TGTGCCAGTAGGTTTGCAGATACGCAGTATTTT. Its protein is CASRFADTQYF. The J gene is TRBJ2-3, the V gene TRBV6-5; D uncertain. Germline V gene sequence: CDR1 MNHEY, CDR2 SVGAGI. The CDR3 extends over 11 amino acids. V lost 9 bases and J 4 bases, leaving 8 bases between the germline ends.

The V gene is TRBV5-3, the J gene TRBJ2-7; no clear D. TRBV5-3 falls under the ORF class, with uncertain function. The V gene lost 4 bases and the J gene lost 3 bases, with 11 bases spanning the gap. There are 13 residues in the CDR3. The DNA of the CDR3 is TGTGCCAGAAGCCCCCCAGCCGACTACGAGCAGTACTTC. The encoded protein is CARSPPADYEQYF.

The rearrangement links TRBV27 to TRBJ2-2; 7 bases match TRBD1. The CDR3 loop spans 12 amino acids. Trimming at V came to 5 bases and at J to 9 bases, leaving 3 bases not matched to a gene. Per the germline V gene, CDR1 is MNHEY and CDR2 is SMNVEV (reference sequence). CDR3 in amino acids: CASSRQGWELFF. The CDR3 DNA sequence: TGTGCCAGCAGTAGACAGGGCTGGGAGCTGTTTTTT.

The chain links TRBV4-1 to TRBJ2-1, with TRBD2 matching over 14 bases. CDR1 is MGHRA, CDR2 YSYEKL, per germline. With 4 bases clipped from V and 4 bases from J, the junction kept 3 bases outside the gene matches. The CDR3 covers 16 residues. CDR3 residues: CASSLGLAGGYNEQFF. The CDR3 DNA is TGCGCCAGCAGCCTCGGACTAGCGGGAGGTTACAATGAGCAGTTCTTC.

This sequence joins TRBV7-9 and TRBJ2-1; 11 positions match TRBD2. The CDR3 runs to 16 residues. Germline values: CDR1 SEHNR, CDR2 FQNEAQ (reference sequence). V shed 2 bases, J shed 7 bases, and the junction held 7 bases outside the gene matches. CDR3 nucleotides: TGTGCCAGCAGCTTACAGATAGCGGGAGGGCGAAATGAGCAGTTCTTC. It is translated as CASSLQIAGGRNEQFF.

This chain uses TRBV12-5 with TRBJ2-5; possible D gene TRBD1, 5 bases. The germline gives CDR1 LGHNT, CDR2 FRNRAP. This CDR3 has 14 residues. V gave up 2 bases and J gave up 0 bases, with 7 bases separating them. CDR3 DNA sequence: TGTGCTAGTGGTTTGACAGGACACCAAGAGACCCAGTACTTC. This codes for CASGLTGHQETQYF.

The chain recombines TRBV30 with TRBJ1-1; 7 bases line up with TRBD1. The CDR3 has 13 residues. CDR1 is GTSNPN, CDR2 SVGIG, per germline (reference sequence). Unmatched junction bases numbered 3, after V lost 5 bases and J lost 0 bases. The CDR3 DNA sequence: TGTGCCTGGGGGGGACAGATGAACACTGAAGCTTTCTTT. Protein sequence: CAWGGQMNTEAFF. The whole variable domain, filled in from reference TRBV30 and TRBJ1-1, reads SQTIHQWPATLVQPVGSPLSLECTVEGTSNPNLYWYRQAAGRGLQLLFYSVGIGQISSEVPQNLSASRPQDRQFILSSKKLLLSDSGFYLCAWGGQMNTEAFFGQGTRLTVV.

DNA of the CDR3: TGTGCCAGTAGTATGCGGGACAGCCCTATAAGCAATCAGCCCCAGCATTTT. This codes for CASSMRDSPISNQPQHF. The chain links TRBV19 to TRBJ1-5, with 7 bases matching TRBD1. V was pared by 3 bases and J by 1 base, with 9 bases of the junction left unmatched. Looked up from germline, CDR1 is LNHDA and CDR2 is SQIVND (reference sequence). The CDR3 sequence is 17 residues long.

V and J are TRBV28 and TRBJ1-1; maybe TRBD1 (5 bases). Trimming pared 6 bases from V and 1 base from J, leaving 12 bases between. CDR3 length: 14 residues. Germline V CDR1 and CDR2: MDHEN, SYDVKM. The CDR3 sequence is CASSPTGPNTEAFF. CDR3 DNA sequence: TGTGCCAGCAGCCCGACGGGACCGAACACTGAAGCTTTCTTT.

J is TRBJ2-1 and V is TRBV14; 13 bases map to TRBD2. In germline, CDR1 is SGHDN, CDR2 FVKESK. Trimming removed 4 bases from V and 8 bases from J; junction bases left unmatched: 8. This CDR3 is built from 16 residues. CDR3 coding DNA: TGTGCCAGCAGCCTTCGGACTAGCGGGAGTGGGTATGAGCAGTTCTTC. Translating gives CASSLRTSGSGYEQFF.

V gene TRBV6-1 combines with J gene TRBJ1-1, with D hard to call. From germline, CDR1 is MNHNS and CDR2 SASEGT. Between the trimmed V and J ends, which lost 8 bases and 0 bases, there was a span of 13 bases. The CDR3 runs 14 residues. CDR3 sequence (DNA): TGTGCCAGCGACCCCGGACTCCTGAACACTGAAGCTTTCTTT. The encoded protein is CASDPGLLNTEAFF.

V gene TRBV5-6 combines with J gene TRBJ2-1, with 13 bases lining up with TRBD2. Per the germline V gene, CDR1 is SGHDT and CDR2 is YYEEEE. V was clipped by 3 bases and J by 2 bases; unmatched bases: 5. The CDR3 length is 17 residues. The CDR3 spells CASSYGLAGATYNEQFF. CDR3 DNA sequence: TGTGCCAGCAGCTACGGACTAGCGGGAGCCACCTACAATGAGCAGTTCTTC.

The V gene is TRBV9, the J gene TRBJ2-6; D unclear. The CDR3 has 15 residues. V lost 3 bases and J 0 bases, leaving 7 bases between the germline ends. Germline assignment: CDR1 SGDLS and CDR2 YYNGEE. CDR3 in amino acids: CASSDLFSGANVLTF. CDR3 sequence (DNA): TGTGCCAGCAGCGACCTGTTCTCTGGGGCCAACGTCCTGACTTTC.

The chain employs TRBV28 and TRBJ2-5, with D hard to call. The germline CDR1 and CDR2 sequences are MDHEN and SYDVKM. Trimming pared 3 bases from V and 5 bases from J, leaving 22 bases between. CDR3 length equals 17 residues. The CDR3 protein is CASSFSVGSRDRETQYF. As DNA, the CDR3 is TGTGCCAGCAGTTTTTCTGTGGGCAGCCGCGATAGGGAGACCCAGTACTTC.

This clone was seen only a few times. The rearrangement uses TRBV5-6 and TRBJ1-2, with D unclear. The CDR3 sequence is 14 residues long. From germline, CDR1 is SGHDT and CDR2 YYEEEE. V was pared by 0 bases and J by 3 bases, with 9 bases between. CDR3 nucleotide sequence: TGTGCCAGCAGCTTGGGCCGCGGGGACTATGGCTACACCTTC. Amino acid sequence: CASSLGRGDYGYTF.

CDR3 residues: CASSTLIYGYTF. CDR3 DNA: TGTGCCAGTAGTACCCTCATCTATGGCTACACCTTC. The rearrangement joins TRBV19 to TRBJ1-2; no definite D call. V was cut by 4 bases and J by 4 bases, with 7 bases left in between. The germline CDR1 and CDR2 sequences are LNHDA and SQIVND (reference sequence). This CDR3 has 12 amino acids.

This clone was seen once. This chain links TRBV6-5 with TRBJ1-1, with D possibly matching TRBD1 (5 bases). The CDR3 spans 13 residues. Germline CDR1 reads MNHEY; CDR2 reads SVGAGI. Trimming removed 6 bases from V and 5 bases from J, with 13 bases in between. CDR3 sequence: CASRRDGGTEAFF. The CDR3, as DNA: TGTGCCAGCAGGCGGGACGGGGGAACTGAAGCTTTCTTT.

The rearrangement links TRBV5-8 to TRBJ1-5, with 7 nucleotides matching TRBD1. There are 15 residues in the CDR3. Trimming at V came to 4 bases and at J to 1 base, leaving 5 bases not matched to a gene. Germline V gives CDR1 SGHTS, CDR2 YDEGEE. As DNA, the CDR3 is TGTGCCAGCAGCGGAGGACAGGTCAGCAATCAGCCCCAGCATTTT. Translated: CASSGGQVSNQPQHF.

V gene TRBV30 combines with J gene TRBJ2-7; TRBD1 is a possible D gene (5 bases). Trimming left V 0 bases short and J 6 bases short, with 18 bases between. In germline, CDR1 is GTSNPN, CDR2 SVGIG (reference sequence). The CDR3 consists of 15 residues. CDR3 amino acids: CAWSVSAGWLGEQYF. CDR3 nucleotide sequence: TGTGCCTGGAGTGTATCGGCAGGGTGGTTAGGCGAGCAGTACTTC.

The rearrangement joins TRBV28 to TRBJ2-3, with 10 bases fitting TRBD2. There are 20 residues in the CDR3. Germline trimming cut 4 bases from V and 0 bases from J; bases unmatched to any gene: 16. The V gene's germline CDR1 is MDHEN and CDR2 SYDVKM. CDR3 nucleotides: TGTGCCAGCAGTTCTTCCCGGGGACTAGCGAGACTAGTAAGCACAGATACGCAGTATTTT. Its protein product is CASSSSRGLARLVSTDTQYF.

The rearrangement joins TRBV10-3 to TRBJ2-1; 7 bases match TRBD1. The CDR3 runs to 14 residues. Germline CDR1 reads ENHRY; CDR2 reads SYGVKD. V was pared by 6 bases and J by 7 bases, with 9 bases of the junction left unmatched. The CDR3 DNA reads as TGTGCCATCAGGGGGGACAGTTCCGATAATGAGCAGTTCTTC. Protein product: CAIRGDSSDNEQFF.